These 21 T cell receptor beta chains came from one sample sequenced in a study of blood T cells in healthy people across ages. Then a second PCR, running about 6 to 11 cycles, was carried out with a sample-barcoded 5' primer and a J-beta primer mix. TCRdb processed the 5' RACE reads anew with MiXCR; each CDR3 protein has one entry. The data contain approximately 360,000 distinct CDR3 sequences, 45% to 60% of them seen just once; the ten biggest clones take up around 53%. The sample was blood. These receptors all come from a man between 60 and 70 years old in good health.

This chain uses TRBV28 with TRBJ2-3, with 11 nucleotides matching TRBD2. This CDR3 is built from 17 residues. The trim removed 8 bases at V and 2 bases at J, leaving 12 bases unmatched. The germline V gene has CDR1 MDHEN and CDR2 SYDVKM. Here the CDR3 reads CASSVWRLAGTTDTQYF. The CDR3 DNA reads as TGTGCCAGCTCAGTTTGGAGACTAGCGGGGACCACAGATACGCAGTATTTT.

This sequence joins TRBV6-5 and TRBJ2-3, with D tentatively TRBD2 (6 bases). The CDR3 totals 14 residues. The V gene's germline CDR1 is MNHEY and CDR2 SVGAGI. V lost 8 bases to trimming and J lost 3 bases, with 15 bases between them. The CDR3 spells CASPGTGATDTQYF. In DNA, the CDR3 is TGTGCCAGCCCGGGGACTGGGGCTACAGATACGCAGTATTTT.

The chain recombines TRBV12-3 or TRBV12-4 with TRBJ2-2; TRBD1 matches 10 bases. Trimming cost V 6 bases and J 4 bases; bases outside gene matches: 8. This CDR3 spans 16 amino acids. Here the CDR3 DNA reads TGTGCCAGCAGGGAGGATGACAGGGGGCGCACCGGGGAGCTGTTTTTT. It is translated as CASREDDRGRTGELFF.

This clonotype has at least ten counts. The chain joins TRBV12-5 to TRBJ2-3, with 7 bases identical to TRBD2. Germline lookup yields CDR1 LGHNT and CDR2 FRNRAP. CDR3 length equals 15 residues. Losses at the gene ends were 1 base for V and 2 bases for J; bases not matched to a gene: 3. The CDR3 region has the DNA TGTGCTAGTGGTTTGGGTGCGGGAGACACAGATACGCAGTATTTT. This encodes CASGLGAGDTDTQYF.

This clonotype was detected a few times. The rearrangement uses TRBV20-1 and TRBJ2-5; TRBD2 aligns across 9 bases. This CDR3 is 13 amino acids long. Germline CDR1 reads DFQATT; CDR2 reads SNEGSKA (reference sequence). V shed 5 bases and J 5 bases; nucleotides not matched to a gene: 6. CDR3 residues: CSAELAGGETQYF. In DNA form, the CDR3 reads TGCAGTGCTGAACTAGCGGGCGGTGAGACCCAGTACTTC.

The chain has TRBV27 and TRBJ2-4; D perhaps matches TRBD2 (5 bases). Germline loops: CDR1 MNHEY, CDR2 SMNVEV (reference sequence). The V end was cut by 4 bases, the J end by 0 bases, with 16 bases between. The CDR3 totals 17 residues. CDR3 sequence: CASSSITSVLAKNIQYF. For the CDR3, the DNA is TGTGCCAGCAGTTCAATTACTAGTGTCCTAGCCAAAAACATTCAGTACTTC.

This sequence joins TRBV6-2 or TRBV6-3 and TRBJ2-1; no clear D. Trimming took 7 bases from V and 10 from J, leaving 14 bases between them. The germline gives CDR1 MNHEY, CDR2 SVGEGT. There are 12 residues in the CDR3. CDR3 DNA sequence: TGTGCCAGCACCCCCCGCCTCGAGGAGCAGTTCTTC. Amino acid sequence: CASTPRLEEQFF.

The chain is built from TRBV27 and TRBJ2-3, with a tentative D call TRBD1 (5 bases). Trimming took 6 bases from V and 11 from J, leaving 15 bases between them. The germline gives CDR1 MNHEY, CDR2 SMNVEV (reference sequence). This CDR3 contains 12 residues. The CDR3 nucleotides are TGTGCCAGCAGACCCTCAGGGTATAAGCAGTATTTT. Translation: CASRPSGYKQYF.

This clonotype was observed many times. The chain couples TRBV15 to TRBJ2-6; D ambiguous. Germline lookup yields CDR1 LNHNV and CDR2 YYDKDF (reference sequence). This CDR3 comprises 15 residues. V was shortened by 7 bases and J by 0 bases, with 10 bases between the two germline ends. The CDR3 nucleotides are TGTGCCACCACAGAGCTCCGCTCTGGGGCCAACGTCCTGACTTTC. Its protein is CATTELRSGANVLTF. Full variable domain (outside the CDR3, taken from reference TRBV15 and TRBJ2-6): DAMVIQNPRYQVTQFGKPVTLSCSQTLNHNVMYWYQQKSSQAPKLLFHYYDKDFNNEADTPDNFQSRRPNTSFCFLDIRSPGLGDTAMYLCATTELRSGANVLTFGAGSRLTVL.

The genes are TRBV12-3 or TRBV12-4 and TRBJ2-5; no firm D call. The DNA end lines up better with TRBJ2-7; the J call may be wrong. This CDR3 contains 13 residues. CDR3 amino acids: CASSLTPGSEQYF. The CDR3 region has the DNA TGTGCCAGCAGTTTAACCCCAGGAAGCGAGCAGTACTTC.

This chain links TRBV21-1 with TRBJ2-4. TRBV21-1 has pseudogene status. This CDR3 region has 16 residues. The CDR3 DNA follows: TGTGCCAGCAGACAAAGTCCAGGTCTAGCCAAAAACATTCAGTACTTC. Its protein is CASRQSPGLAKNIQYF.

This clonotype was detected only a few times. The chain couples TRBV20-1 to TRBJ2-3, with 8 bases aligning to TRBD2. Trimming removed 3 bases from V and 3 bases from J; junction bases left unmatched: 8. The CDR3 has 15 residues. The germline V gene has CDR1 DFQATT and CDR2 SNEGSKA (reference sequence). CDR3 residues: CSASTLAGLTDTQYF. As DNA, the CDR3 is TGCAGTGCTAGCACTCTAGCGGGTTTAACAGATACGCAGTATTTT.

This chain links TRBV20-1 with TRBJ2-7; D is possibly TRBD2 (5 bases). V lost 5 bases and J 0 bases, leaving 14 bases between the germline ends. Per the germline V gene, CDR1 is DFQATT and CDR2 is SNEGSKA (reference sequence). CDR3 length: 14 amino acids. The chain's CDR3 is CSAGLKRSSYEQYF. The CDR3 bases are TGCAGTGCTGGCCTAAAGCGGAGCTCCTACGAGCAGTACTTC.

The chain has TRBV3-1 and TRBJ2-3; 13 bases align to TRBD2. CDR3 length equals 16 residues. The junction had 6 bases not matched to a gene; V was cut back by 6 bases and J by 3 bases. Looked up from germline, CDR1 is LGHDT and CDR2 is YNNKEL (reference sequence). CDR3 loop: CASRTSGGQGTDTQYF. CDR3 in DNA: TGTGCCAGCAGGACTAGCGGGGGGCAGGGAACAGATACGCAGTATTTT.

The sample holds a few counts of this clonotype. The CDR3 sequence is CASSLGKVAGRPDTQYF. The CDR3 region has the DNA TGTGCCAGCAGCTTAGGAAAGGTAGCGGGGAGGCCAGATACGCAGTATTTT. J is TRBJ2-3 and V is TRBV7-2; 8 nucleotides match TRBD2. CDR1 and CDR2 (germline): SGHTA, FQGNSA. Unmatched junction bases numbered 10, after V lost 1 base and J lost 4 bases. The CDR3 has 17 residues.

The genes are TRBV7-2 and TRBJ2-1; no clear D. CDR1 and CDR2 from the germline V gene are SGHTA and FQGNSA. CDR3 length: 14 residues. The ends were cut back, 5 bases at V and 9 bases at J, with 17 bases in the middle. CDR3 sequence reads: CASSAARGRVEQFF. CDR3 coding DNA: TGTGCCAGCAGCGCAGCAAGAGGTAGGGTTGAGCAGTTCTTC.

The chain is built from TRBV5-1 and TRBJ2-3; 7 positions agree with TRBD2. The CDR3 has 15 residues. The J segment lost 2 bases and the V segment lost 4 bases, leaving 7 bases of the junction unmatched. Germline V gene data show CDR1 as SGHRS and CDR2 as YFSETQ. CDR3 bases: TGCGCCAGCAGCGAGGAAGCGGGGCCCACAGATACGCAGTATTTT. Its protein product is CASSEEAGPTDTQYF. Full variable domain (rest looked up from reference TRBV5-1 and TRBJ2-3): KAGVTQTPRYLIKTRGQQVTLSCSPISGHRSVSWYQQTPGQGLQFLFEYFSETQRNKGNFPGRFSGRQFSNSRSEMNVSTLELGDSALYLCASSEEAGPTDTQYFGPGTRLTVL.

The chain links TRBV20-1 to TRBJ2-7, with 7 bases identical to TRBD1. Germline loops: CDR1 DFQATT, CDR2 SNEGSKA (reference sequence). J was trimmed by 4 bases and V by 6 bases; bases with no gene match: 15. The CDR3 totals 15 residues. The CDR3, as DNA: TGCAGTGCCAACGATGGGGGCAGGGGGAGTTACGAGCAGTACTTC. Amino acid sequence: CSANDGGRGSYEQYF.

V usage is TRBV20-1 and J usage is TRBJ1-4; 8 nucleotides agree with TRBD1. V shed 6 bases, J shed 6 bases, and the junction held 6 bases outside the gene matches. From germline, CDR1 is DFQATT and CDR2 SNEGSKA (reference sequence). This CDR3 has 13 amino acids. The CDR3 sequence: CSAAQGEYEKLFF. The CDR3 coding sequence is TGCAGTGCCGCACAGGGGGAATATGAAAAACTGTTTTTT.

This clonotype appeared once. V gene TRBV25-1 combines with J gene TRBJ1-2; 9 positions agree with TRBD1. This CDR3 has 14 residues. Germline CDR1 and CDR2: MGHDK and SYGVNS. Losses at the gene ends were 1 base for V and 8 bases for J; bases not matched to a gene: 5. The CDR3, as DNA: TGTGCCAGCAGTGAATTGGCACAGGGGGCGGGCTACACCTTC. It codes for CASSELAQGAGYTF.

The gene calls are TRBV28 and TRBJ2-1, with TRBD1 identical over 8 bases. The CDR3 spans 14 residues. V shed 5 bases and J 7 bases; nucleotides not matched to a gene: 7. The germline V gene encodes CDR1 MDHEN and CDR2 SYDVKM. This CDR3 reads CASSPGQAGNEQFF. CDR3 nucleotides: TGTGCCAGCAGTCCGGGACAGGCTGGGAATGAGCAGTTCTTC.